The rows below give T cell receptor beta chains drawn from one sample of a study of CXCR3-negative and CXCR3-positive naive CD8 T cells. TCRdb re-called the 5' RACE reads and shows each CDR3 protein once, DNA omitted. Across about 120,000 distinct CDR3 sequences, the top ten clones capture 0.36% of the sample. The sequencing sample was made of naive CXCR3+ CD8+ T cells from blood. The receptors here all came from a human donor in good health. Some clones in this sample may be carry-over from other donors' samples. CDR3s include the opening cysteine and the closing phenylalanine or tryptophan.

v_call	j_call	cdr3_aa
TRBV11-2	TRBJ2-4	CASSFAGVAKNIQYF
TRBV7-9	TRBJ2-1	CASSLGGGVNNEQFF
TRBV29-1	TRBJ2-3	CSCRIAGGDTQYF
TRBV9	TRBJ1-1	CASSVGGHTEAFF
TRBV29-1	TRBJ2-2	CSVGGIVGRPDTGELFF
TRBV5-5	TRBJ2-2	CASSLHSGSYTGELFF
TRBV7-2	TRBJ2-5	CASQPTGLEETQYF
TRBV24-1	TRBJ2-1	CATSDSGLAGAYNEQFF
TRBV3-1	TRBJ2-3	CASSQYPLATRADTQYF
TRBV11-2	TRBJ2-2	CASSHFSRGTTNTGELFF
TRBV7-6	TRBJ1-3	CASSQAGTGPSTSGNTIYF
TRBV19	TRBJ1-1	CASSIGLYTEAFF
TRBV5-6	TRBJ2-7	CASSLGTTDGYEQYF
TRBV4-2	TRBJ1-1	CASSPEGTGSITEAFF
TRBV19	TRBJ1-1	CASSLQGRRTEAFF
TRBV12-3/TRBV12-4	TRBJ1-5	CASSLGTDYNQPQHF
TRBV12-5	TRBJ2-2	CASGSEGPRAGELFF
TRBV5-1	TRBJ2-7	CASSSGPGRGSYEQYF
TRBV11-2	TRBJ2-7	CASSEDQGLLISAYEQYF
TRBV10-3	TRBJ2-7	CAIIPDGSYEQYF
TRBV7-2	TRBJ1-5	CASSLDGARQPQHF
TRBV5-1	TRBJ2-7	CASSLEGAHYEQYF
TRBV29-1	TRBJ1-2	CSVEGPFPNYGYTF
TRBV6-2/TRBV6-3	TRBJ2-7	CASSWTDSYEQYF
TRBV7-9	TRBJ2-1	CASSLDPPGQFF
TRBV29-1	TRBJ1-1	CSVPWDRGNTEAFF
TRBV6-6	TRBJ2-2	CASSYPDGNTGELFF
TRBV4-2	TRBJ2-6	CASSPGTVSSGANVLTF
TRBV28	TRBJ1-4	CASSLSMTGSNEKLFF
TRBV7-9	TRBJ2-7	CASAGQVYEQYF
TRBV15	TRBJ1-4	CATSRDMGRTGGEEKLFF
TRBV20-1	TRBJ1-2	CSARGVRPKEHNYGYTF
TRBV6-5	TRBJ2-3	CASSLPTGGGTDTQYF
TRBV28	TRBJ2-7	CASSLYGGDSYEQYF
TRBV9	TRBJ2-5	CASSVVDEGDETQYF
TRBV5-6	TRBJ2-3	CASSLVRVMEDTQYF
TRBV5-1	TRBJ2-1	CASRSRDYPTYNEQFF
TRBV7-6	TRBJ2-5	CASSFTPEGQETQYF
TRBV4-3	TRBJ2-4	CASSHGRTGTNIQYF
TRBV7-6	TRBJ1-1	CASSRSLGMNTEAFF
TRBV6-2/TRBV6-3	TRBJ2-1	CASSYRGLAGGTWINEQFF